The table lists the clone carrying this T cell receptor (beta chain) with a few counts. These data come from a study of cytomegalovirus exposure and HLA in healthy donors. Primers for the PCR totalled 60 Vbeta and 13 Jbeta. Measured with immunoSEQ multiplex PCR; TCRdb has only the in-frame clones, and not every one. The repertoire holds approximately 120,000 clones, around 82% seen once, with around 3.6% in the top ten. The germline gives CDR1 SGHNT, CDR2 YENEEA. The trim removed 5 bases at V and 0 bases at J, leaving 3 bases unmatched. The CDR3 runs 15 residues. Sequenced material: PBMCs. The chain employs TRBV11-3 and TRBJ2-2; 7 nucleotides agree with TRBD2. The source is a man in his forties in good health and CMV-seronegative. The CDR3 region has the DNA TGTGCCAGCAGCCCCGGGGGGTCGAACACCGGGGAGCTGTTTTTT. This translates into CASSPGGSNTGELFF.